These T cell receptor beta chains were read from a single sample in a study of cytomegalovirus exposure and HLA in healthy donors. This table comes from immunoSEQ multiplex PCR, and its TCRdb copy is limited to in-frame clones, with some not included. The repertoire holds roughly 99,000 clones, with less than 85% as singletons. The sample was PBMCs. These receptors were obtained from a male donor in good health and CMV-seronegative. Both conserved end residues are part of each CDR3. Fields, in order: D gene, clone size, V gene, J gene, CDR3 protein, CDR3 DNA. D genes are given only for firm matches. A row's size may be missing; if present it is once, few, many or a size class.

.	few	TRBV6-5	TRBJ2-7	CASSYSRGNEQYF	TGTGCCAGCAGTTACTCCAGGGGCAACGAGCAGTACTTC
.	.	TRBV9	TRBJ2-7	CASSPGVGTVYEQYF	TGTGCCAGCAGCCCTGGGGTGGGGACTGTCTACGAGCAGTACTTC
.	once	TRBV10-2	TRBJ2-1	CASSAGYNEQFF	TGCGCCAGCAGTGCAGGGTACAATGAGCAGTTCTTC
.	.	TRBV28	TRBJ1-2	CASRPNRAEYGYTF	TGTGCCAGCAGACCGAACAGAGCCGAGTATGGCTACACCTTC
.	.	TRBV5-1	TRBJ2-7	CASSLSRNHYEQYF	TGCGCCAGCAGCTTGAGCAGGAATCACTACGAGCAGTACTTC
.	.	TRBV5-4	TRBJ1-1	CASSLRGRAEAFF	TGTGCCAGCAGCTTGCGGGGTAGGGCTGAAGCTTTCTTT
TRBD1	.	TRBV27	TRBJ2-5	CASSLGDRGLETQYF	TGTGCCAGCAGTTTAGGGGACAGGGGGCTGGAGACCCAGTACTTC
TRBD1	.	TRBV7-9	TRBJ2-7	CASSLGDRDRPYEQYF	TGTGCCAGCAGCTTAGGGGACCGGGACAGGCCCTACGAGCAGTACTTC
.	.	TRBV6-1	TRBJ2-7	CASSESEGGGRQYF	TGTGCCAGCAGTGAATCGGAGGGAGGAGGAAGGCAGTACTTC
.	.	TRBV28	TRBJ1-3	CASSLQGRRNTIYF	TGTGCCAGCAGTTTACAGGGGCGCAGGAACACCATATATTTT
.	.	TRBV19	TRBJ1-1	CASSFRTEMNTEAFF	TGTGCCAGTAGTTTTAGGACAGAGATGAACACTGAAGCTTTCTTT
TRBD2	.	TRBV4-2	TRBJ2-7	CASSQGVGSGVYEQYF	TGTGCCAGCAGCCAAGGGGTGGGTAGCGGGGTCTACGAGCAGTACTTC
.	few	TRBV15	TRBJ1-5	CATSLLSLSSNQPQHF	TGTGCCACCAGCCTCCTTTCGTTATCGAGCAATCAGCCCCAGCATTTT
TRBD2	.	TRBV9	TRBJ2-1	CASSVDSGRGMAGHEQFF	TGTGCCAGCAGCGTAGACAGCGGGAGGGGTATGGCTGGCCATGAGCAGTTCTTC
.	.	TRBV25-1	TRBJ2-5	CASSARGQRTQETQYF	TGTGCCAGCAGCGCACGAGGACAGCGTACTCAAGAGACCCAGTACTTC
TRBD1	.	TRBV5-1	TRBJ2-7	CASSSTGAGEQYF	TGCGCCAGCAGCTCGACAGGGGCTGGGGAGCAGTACTTC
.	.	TRBV18	TRBJ2-7	CASSPEPAYEQYF	TGTGCCAGCTCACCTGAACCGGCCTACGAGCAGTACTTC
TRBD1	.	TRBV7-9	TRBJ2-2	CASSSTGTENTGELFF	TGTGCCAGCAGCTCCACCGGGACAGAAAACACCGGGGAGCTGTTTTTT
TRBD1	.	TRBV28	TRBJ2-7	CASSTGTVSYEQYF	TGTGCCAGCAGTACCGGGACAGTCTCCTACGAGCAGTACTTC
TRBD1	.	TRBV6-1	TRBJ2-7	CASSERRSPPQGALLGEQYF	TGTGCCAGCAGTGAACGGCGGTCGCCACCTCAGGGGGCGTTACTCGGGGAGCAGTACTTC
.	.	TRBV7-8	TRBJ1-2	CASSLWLNYGYTF	TGTGCCAGCAGCTTATGGCTGAACTATGGCTACACCTTC
.	.	TRBV28	TRBJ2-7	CASSLRGGSYEQYF	TGTGCCAGCAGTTTAAGGGGGGGATCCTACGAGCAGTACTTC
TRBD1	.	TRBV29-1	TRBJ2-7	CSVAGGQGAYEQYF	TGCAGCGTTGCAGGGGGACAGGGGGCGTACGAGCAGTACTTC
TRBD2	once	TRBV5-1	TRBJ2-3	CASRVSGNTQYF	TGCGCCAGCAGGGTGAGCGGGAATACGCAGTATTTT
TRBD2	.	TRBV25-1	TRBJ2-1	CASSELPSGSNEQFF	TGTGCCAGCAGTGAATTGCCTAGCGGGAGTAATGAGCAGTTCTTC
TRBD1	.	TRBV19	TRBJ2-1	CASSTDRGRNEQFF	TGTGCCAGTAGTACGGACAGGGGGCGGAATGAGCAGTTCTTC
.	.	TRBV7-2	TRBJ2-7	CASSLERGSYEQYF	TGTGCCAGCAGCTTAGAACGGGGGTCCTACGAGCAGTACTTC
.	.	TRBV7-8	TRBJ1-1	CASSLRTVMNTEAFF	TGTGCCAGCAGCTTACGGACAGTGATGAACACTGAAGCTTTCTTT
.	.	TRBV7-8	TRBJ1-4	CASSLVGRVEKLFF	TGTGCCAGCAGCTTAGTGGGCAGGGTTGAAAAACTGTTTTTT
.	.	TRBV19	TRBJ1-5	CASSIFGEGNQPQHF	TGTGCCAGTAGTATCTTCGGGGAGGGCAATCAGCCCCAGCATTTT
TRBD1	.	TRBV28	TRBJ1-1	CASSHGQELNTEAFF	TGTGCCAGCAGCCACGGACAGGAGCTAAACACTGAAGCTTTCTTT
.	.	TRBV6-4	TRBJ2-5	CASSRSLGETQYF	TGTGCCAGCAGTCGGTCACTCGGGGAGACCCAGTACTTC
.	.	TRBV27	TRBJ2-3	CASSLRPHGGDTQYF	TGTGCCAGCAGTTTAAGGCCTCACGGCGGAGATACGCAGTATTTT
TRBD1	.	TRBV28	TRBJ1-2	CASSYTGVWGYTF	TGTGCCAGCAGTTATACAGGGGTCTGGGGCTACACCTTC
.	few	TRBV16	TRBJ1-1	CASSQSTRSEAFF	TGTGCCAGCAGCCAATCCACGAGGTCTGAAGCTTTCTTT
TRBD2	.	TRBV7-2	TRBJ2-7	CASSTGTSGLYEQYF	TGTGCCAGCAGCACCGGGACTAGCGGATTATACGAGCAGTACTTC
.	.	TRBV6-5	TRBJ2-2	CASSPTGPDTGELFF	TGTGCCAGCAGCCCTACAGGGCCAGACACCGGGGAGCTGTTTTTT
.	.	TRBV7-2	TRBJ2-3	CASSLASTAPQGAQYF	TGTGCCAGCAGCTTAGCGTCAACCGCGCCTCAGGGTGCGCAGTATTTT
.	.	TRBV5-4	TRBJ2-7	CASSLGGGEQYF	TGTGCCAGCAGCTTGGGCGGCGGTGAGCAGTACTTC
.	once	TRBV4-1	TRBJ2-7	CASSHPITGKGEQYF	TGCGCCAGCAGCCATCCTATCACAGGGAAGGGCGAGCAGTACTTC
TRBD1	.	TRBV7-3	TRBJ1-5	CASTENGTVSNQPQHF	TGTGCCAGCACCGAAAACGGGACAGTAAGCAATCAGCCCCAGCATTTT
TRBD2	.	TRBV30	TRBJ2-1	CAWSQLAGGEQFF	TGTGCCTGGAGTCAACTAGCGGGAGGTGAGCAGTTCTTC
.	.	TRBV6-5	TRBJ2-7	CASSYSKIVSYEQYF	TGTGCCAGCAGTTACTCGAAGATAGTATCCTACGAGCAGTACTTC